These T cell receptor beta chains were read from a single sample in a study of T cell responses to AZD1222 COVID-19 vaccine. The method was immunoSEQ multiplex PCR; TCRdb's version includes in-frame clones alone and lacks a portion of them. This sample yields 150,000 or so clones, of which less than 90% are seen a single time; 6.9% belongs to the top ten. The sequencing used peripheral blood, collected after recovery from COVID-19. The receptor set was obtained from an adult who had recovered from COVID-19. Both conserved end residues are trimmed from each CDR3. Fields, in order: V gene, D gene, J gene, CDR3 protein. D genes are given only for firm matches.

TRBV27,TRBD2,TRBJ2-1,ASSASGGADEQF
TRBV7-2,TRBD2,TRBJ2-1,ASSLRLAGDPEQF
TRBV10-2,TRBD2,TRBJ2-5,ASRTHTGTSLGETQY
TRBV10-3,TRBD1,TRBJ1-5,AISDSDRGYQPQH
TRBV10-1,NA,TRBJ2-7,ASSTSFNGEQY
TRBV28,TRBD1,TRBJ1-2,ASSIRQGNYYGYT
TRBV11-2,TRBD1,TRBJ1-1,ASSSSSGQGVVMNTEAF
TRBV5-1,NA,TRBJ1-6,ASSLDGQYYSPLH
TRBV27,TRBD2,TRBJ2-1,ASSSGTSDYNEQF
TRBV5-1,NA,TRBJ1-1,ASSQRGGNTEAF
TRBV12-3/TRBV12-4,NA,TRBJ2-1,ASSLTSTNEQF
TRBV24-1,TRBD2,TRBJ2-5,ATSDSEAPSGSPETQY
TRBV9,NA,TRBJ2-3,ASSVGTDTQY
TRBV12-3/TRBV12-4,NA,TRBJ2-2,ASRTPGAGELF
TRBV6-5,TRBD2,TRBJ2-5,ASRIAGGPMETQY
TRBV9,NA,TRBJ2-5,ASSVLQGPAETQY
TRBV5-8,NA,TRBJ2-5,ASSPGTRGETQY
TRBV19,NA,TRBJ1-2,ASTRRGEGSYGYT
TRBV14,NA,TRBJ1-4,ASSQDQAGAGEKLF
TRBV3-1/TRBV3-2,NA,TRBJ2-2,ASSQEGRELF